A single sample is the source of the 32 T cell receptor beta chains below, sequenced in a study of shared clonotypes between healthy human individuals. Clones were read by immunoSEQ multiplex PCR, and TCRdb kept only the in-frame ones, dropping some. Among 700,000 to 950,000 clones listed, 90% to 98% were seen once. In the naive CD8 group, cells lacked CD45RO and were positively selected for CCR7, so terminally differentiated effector memory CD45RA+ cells were left out. The sequenced sample consisted of naive CD8+ T cells sorted from blood. The source of these receptors is a man aged 25 to 40 in good health.

In this sample, this clone turned up once. This chain connects TRBV28 to TRBJ2-1; TRBD2 matches 11 bases. Losses at the gene ends were 6 bases for V and 9 bases for J; bases not matched to a gene: 10. CDR3 length equals 15 residues. Looked up from germline, CDR1 is MDHEN and CDR2 is SYDVKM. CDR3 region: CASRHLTSGNVEQFF. CDR3 bases: TGTGCCAGCAGACACCTGACTAGCGGGAACGTTGAGCAGTTCTTC.

The table lists this clone with a few counts. The CDR3 DNA follows: TGTGCCAGCAGTCAGGGAGGGAACGAGCAGTACTTC. It encodes CASSQGGNEQYF. The chain employs TRBV27 and TRBJ2-7, with TRBD2 identical over 7 bases. The CDR3 is made up of 12 amino acids. From germline, CDR1 is MNHEY and CDR2 SMNVEV (reference sequence). With V trimmed by 5 bases and J by 5 bases, 3 bases remained unmatched.

About this clone itself: Different DNA sequences within this sample yield the same CDR3. The genes are TRBV7-9 and TRBJ2-7, with D unresolved. The germline V and J ends were trimmed by 5 bases and 0 bases, with 5 bases remaining between them. The CDR3 length is 12 residues. CDR1 and CDR2 from the germline V gene are SEHNR and FQNEAQ (reference sequence). The CDR3 loop is CASSTSSYEQYF. The CDR3 region has the DNA TGTGCCAGCAGCACAAGCTCCTACGAGCAGTACTTC. The entire variable domain, with the rest obtained from reference TRBV7-9 and TRBJ2-7, is as follows: DTGVSQNPRHKITKRGQNVTFRCDPISEHNRLYWYRQTLGQGPEFLTYFQNEAQLEKSRLLSDRFSAERPKGSFSTLEIQRTEQGDSAMYLCASSTSSYEQYFGPGTRLTVT.

This sequence joins TRBV2 and TRBJ2-2; D not certain. Germline V gene data show CDR1 as SNHLY and CDR2 as FYNNEI. Trimming removed 2 bases from V and 7 bases from J, with 8 bases in between. The CDR3 consists of 13 residues. This CDR3 is CASSEWASGELFF. The CDR3 coding sequence is TGTGCCAGCAGTGAATGGGCTAGCGGGGAGCTGTTTTTT.

The chain recombines TRBV10-3 with TRBJ2-7; TRBD1 matches 9 bases. Germline loops: CDR1 ENHRY, CDR2 SYGVKD. The CDR3 covers 15 residues. V dropped 3 bases and J dropped 0; count of bases not matched to a gene: 3. CDR3 nucleotides: TGTGCCATCAGTGAAGAGACAGGGGGCTCCTACGAGCAGTACTTC. It yields the protein CAISEETGGSYEQYF.

For this clone: Other nucleotide sequences in the sample specify the same CDR3. V and J are TRBV27 and TRBJ2-5, with a possible D match to TRBD2 (5 bases). The CDR3 runs to 14 residues. V was cut by 0 bases and J by 5 bases, with 10 bases left in between. Germline assignment: CDR1 MNHEY and CDR2 SMNVEV (reference sequence). The CDR3 loop reads CASSLSGRRETQYF. The DNA of the CDR3 is TGTGCCAGCAGTTTATCGGGCAGGAGGGAGACCCAGTACTTC.

V usage is TRBV11-2 and J usage is TRBJ2-4; TRBD2 aligns across 10 bases. J gave up 8 bases and V 0 bases, and 1 base lay outside the gene matches. The CDR3 has 14 amino acids. Germline values: CDR1 SGHAT, CDR2 FQNNGV. The CDR3 DNA follows: TGTGCCAGCAGCTTAGACCTAGCGGGAGACATTCAGTACTTC. Its protein product is CASSLDLAGDIQYF.

The chain combines TRBV19 with TRBJ2-2; D not resolved. Trimming removed 5 bases from V and 9 bases from J, with 13 bases in between. The CDR3 covers 13 residues. Per germline, CDR1 LNHDA and CDR2 SQIVND (reference sequence). CDR3 protein: CASSLGNPRELFF. CDR3 DNA: TGTGCCAGTAGTTTGGGGAATCCCCGGGAGCTGTTTTTT.

This clone was counted once. The chain recombines TRBV9 with TRBJ1-2; 8 nucleotides match TRBD1. This CDR3 comprises 16 residues. The J segment lost 3 bases and the V segment lost 4 bases, leaving 11 bases of the junction unmatched. Germline V lookup: CDR1 SGDLS, CDR2 YYNGEE. The DNA for the CDR3 is TGTGCCAGCAGCCCTCAGACAGGGGCCGACCACTATGGCTACACCTTC. Translating gives CASSPQTGADHYGYTF. Combining the CDR3 with reference TRBV9 and TRBJ1-2 gives the whole variable domain DSGVTQTPKHLITATGQRVTLRCSPRSGDLSVYWYQQSLDQGLQFLIQYYNGEERAKGNILERFSAQQFPDLHSELNLSSLELGDSALYFCASSPQTGADHYGYTFGSGTRLTVV.

Points on this clone: The germline gene is not matched at one end of the junction; a read error may be the cause. The chain is built from TRBV27 and TRBJ2-1; possible D gene TRBD1, 5 bases. CDR3 length equals 9 residues. The germline V gene encodes CDR1 MNHEY and CDR2 SMNVEV (reference sequence). CDR3 DNA sequence: TGTGCCAGCGGGGCTCCTATGATCTTC. It specifies CASGAPMIF.

This chain connects TRBV4-1 to TRBJ2-3, with 7 bases matching TRBD2. The CDR3 covers 17 residues. Germline values: CDR1 MGHRA, CDR2 YSYEKL. J lost 6 bases, V lost 1 base, and 13 bases had no gene match. The CDR3 spells CASSQAWTAGARDTQYF. CDR3 nucleotides: TGCGCCAGCAGCCAAGCGTGGACGGCGGGAGCTAGGGATACGCAGTATTTT.

The genes are TRBV2 and TRBJ2-1; D not resolved. Looked up from germline, CDR1 is SNHLY and CDR2 is FYNNEI. The V gene lost 5 bases and the J gene lost 9 bases, with 5 bases spanning the gap. The CDR3 totals 10 residues. The CDR3 DNA is TGTGCCAGCAGTTCGTTTGAGCAGTTCTTC. Its protein is CASSSFEQFF.

The chain combines TRBV28 with TRBJ1-2, with unresolved D. This CDR3 contains 15 residues. Trimming removed 1 base from V and 3 bases from J, with 12 bases in between. Germline CDR1 and CDR2: MDHEN and SYDVKM. For the CDR3, the DNA is TGTGCCAGCAGTTTATATCCGGGGTCTGACTATGGCTACACCTTC. Its protein product is CASSLYPGSDYGYTF.

This rearrangement joins TRBV18 to TRBJ2-7, with D possibly TRBD2 on 6 matching bases. CDR1 is KGHSH, CDR2 LQKENI, per germline. The CDR3 consists of 15 residues. Between the trimmed V and J ends, which lost 0 bases and 7 bases, there was a span of 16 bases. The DNA for the CDR3 is TGTGCCAGCTCACCACCGGGGACTCTTCCGATGGAGCAGTACTTC. This encodes CASSPPGTLPMEQYF.

The V call is TRBV10-3, the J call TRBJ2-5; unclear D gene. The CDR3 has 13 residues. Looked up from germline, CDR1 is ENHRY and CDR2 is SYGVKD. Trimming cost V 3 bases and J 1 base, with 6 bases left between them. In DNA, the CDR3 is TGTGCCATCAGTGAAGGGTTCCAAGAGACCCAGTACTTC. Translated: CAISEGFQETQYF.

The CDR3 DNA reads TGCGCCAGCAGCCAAGTTCAGGTCATTAACTATGGCTACACCTTC. As protein: CASSQVQVINYGYTF. The V call is TRBV4-1, the J call TRBJ1-2, with D unresolved. Germline V lookup: CDR1 MGHRA, CDR2 YSYEKL. V was clipped by 1 base and J by 1 base, with 10 bases between them. The CDR3 spans 15 residues.

This chain links TRBV6-5 with TRBJ1-5, with 10 nucleotides matching TRBD1. Germline-derived CDR1 and CDR2 are MNHEY and SVGAGI. The CDR3 is 15 amino acids. V trimming: 2 bases; J trimming: 7 bases; junction bases outside the gene matches: 5. CDR3 loop: CASSYGTGEGQPQHF. Here the CDR3 DNA reads TGTGCCAGCAGTTACGGGACAGGGGAAGGCCAGCCCCAGCATTTT.

This sequence joins TRBV21-1 and TRBJ2-7; the table's TRBD1 call for D was not verified on the DNA. TRBV21-1 is given as a pseudogene. The CDR3 runs to 20 residues. The CDR3 reads CARTLNRDRVKFDAYYEQYF. For the CDR3, the DNA is TGTGCCAGGACTCTTAACCGGGACAGGGTCAAATTCGATGCCTACTACGAGCAGTACTTC.

V gene TRBV28 combines with J gene TRBJ2-7; D not resolved. V lost 5 bases, J lost 7 bases, and 15 bases lay in between. CDR1 and CDR2 (germline): MDHEN, SYDVKM. This CDR3 comprises 13 residues. CDR3 protein: CASSPPIPGEQYF. CDR3 nucleotide sequence: TGTGCCAGCAGTCCTCCAATCCCTGGGGAGCAGTACTTC. The entire variable domain, with the rest obtained from reference TRBV28 and TRBJ2-7, is as follows: DVKVTQSSRYLVKRTGEKVFLECVQDMDHENMFWYRQDPGLGLRLIYFSYDVKMKEKGDIPEGYSVSREKKERFSLILESASTNQTSMYLCASSPPIPGEQYFGPGTRLTVT.

The V gene is TRBV28, the J gene TRBJ2-7; tentative D call: TRBD1 (7 bases). The CDR3 length is 13 residues. CDR1 MDHEN and CDR2 SYDVKM come from the germline V gene. Trimming cost V 4 bases and J 3 bases, with 10 bases left between them. CDR3 region: CASSSRGVYEQYF. The CDR3 DNA sequence: TGTGCCAGCAGTTCCAGGGGGGTCTACGAGCAGTACTTC.

A single count supports this clone. The CDR3 sequence is CSGAGTEDTGELFF. Written as DNA, the CDR3 is TGCAGCGGGGCCGGGACAGAGGACACCGGGGAGCTGTTTTTT. This rearrangement joins TRBV29-1 to TRBJ2-2; 7 nucleotides align to TRBD1. The CDR3 consists of 14 residues. Looked up from germline, CDR1 is SQVTM and CDR2 is ANQGSEA. The junction had 8 bases not matched to a gene; V was cut back by 7 bases and J by 3 bases.

The chain has TRBV5-1 and TRBJ2-7, with 7 bases identical to TRBD2. The V gene's germline CDR1 is SGHRS and CDR2 YFSETQ. CDR3 length: 15 residues. Trimming cost V 0 bases and J 7 bases; bases outside gene matches: 10. The CDR3 here is CASSLAPGRGVEQYF. The CDR3 bases are TGCGCCAGCAGCTTGGCCCCGGGCCGGGGGGTGGAGCAGTACTTC.

J is TRBJ2-1 and V is TRBV6-6; maybe TRBD2 (7 bases). Germline CDR1 reads MNHNY; CDR2 reads SVGAGI (reference sequence). The CDR3 sequence is 15 residues long. V lost 4 bases and J 4 bases, leaving 14 bases between the germline ends. The DNA of the CDR3 is TGTGCCAGCAGTTCTTGGGGGGGCTCTTACAATGAGCAGTTCTTC. It yields the protein CASSSWGGSYNEQFF.

V is TRBV14 and J is TRBJ1-5, with TRBD1 identical over 7 bases. CDR1 and CDR2 (germline): SGHDN, FVKESK. There are 18 residues in the CDR3. V shed 0 bases and J 5 bases; nucleotides not matched to a gene: 13. The chain's CDR3 is CASSQDRTVRGLDQPQHF. The CDR3 DNA reads TGTGCCAGCAGCCAAGATCGAACTGTCAGGGGGTTAGATCAGCCCCAGCATTTT.

The V call is TRBV6-5, the J call TRBJ2-5; 12 nucleotides align to TRBD2. Germline loops: CDR1 MNHEY, CDR2 SVGAGI. Trimming cost V 4 bases and J 5 bases; bases outside gene matches: 5. This CDR3 region has 15 residues. CDR3 in amino acids: CASSSLAGGLETQYF. DNA of the CDR3: TGTGCCAGCAGTTCACTAGCGGGAGGCCTCGAGACCCAGTACTTC.

For the CDR3, the DNA is TGTGCCAGCAGCTTGGGAGCGGGAGGGCTGTGGAATGAGCAGTTCTTC. It codes for CASSLGAGGLWNEQFF. The V and J genes are TRBV5-6 and TRBJ2-1; TRBD2 matches 10 bases. This CDR3 is built from 16 residues. The ends lost 0 bases at V and 7 bases at J; junction bases unmatched: 7. CDR1 is SGHDT and CDR2 is YYEEEE in the germline V gene.

The V and J genes are TRBV30 and TRBJ1-3; possibly TRBD1 for D (5 bases). CDR1 is GTSNPN and CDR2 is SVGIG in the germline V gene (reference sequence). V shed 0 bases and J shed 1 base, with 10 bases lying between them. The CDR3 runs 15 residues. CDR3 in amino acids: CAWSVQQESGNTIYF. In DNA, the CDR3 is TGTGCCTGGAGTGTCCAACAGGAATCTGGAAACACCATATATTTT.

The chain combines TRBV28 with TRBJ2-5, with TRBD2 matching over 11 bases. In germline, CDR1 is MDHEN, CDR2 SYDVKM. This CDR3 has 14 amino acids. V shed 10 bases and J 7 bases; nucleotides not matched to a gene: 11. The CDR3 region is CATGPGLAAATQYF. The DNA of the CDR3 is TGTGCCACTGGACCGGGACTAGCGGCTGCGACCCAGTACTTC.

In regard to this clone: The same CDR3 also results from other DNA sequences found in this sample. This chain links TRBV5-4 with TRBJ1-3; the D is unclear. Germline CDR1 SGHNT, CDR2 YYREEE (reference sequence). Trimming pared 5 bases from V and 2 bases from J, leaving 8 bases between. The CDR3 runs 13 residues. Written as DNA, the CDR3 is TGTGCCAGCAGTCTTGGAACTGGAAACACCATATATTTT. This sequence encodes CASSLGTGNTIYF. Combining the CDR3 with reference TRBV5-4 and TRBJ1-3 gives the whole variable domain ETGVTQSPTHLIKTRGQQVTLRCSSQSGHNTVSWYQQALGQGPQFIFQYYREEENGRGNFPPRFSGLQFPNYSSELNVNALELDDSALYLCASSLGTGNTIYFGEGSWLTVV.

The chain employs TRBV19 and TRBJ1-2; 9 positions match TRBD1. J gave up 4 bases and V 7 bases, and 4 bases lay outside the gene matches. This CDR3 is 13 amino acids long. Germline CDR1 and CDR2: LNHDA and SQIVND (reference sequence). CDR3 amino acids: CASMGQGTYGYTF. For the CDR3, the DNA is TGTGCCAGTATGGGACAGGGAACCTATGGCTACACCTTC.

The CDR3 here is CASSAIGVNTEAFF. The CDR3 region has the DNA TGTGCCAGCAGCGCTATCGGGGTGAACACTGAAGCTTTCTTT. This chain uses TRBV7-9 with TRBJ1-1; D remains unclear. This CDR3 is built from 14 residues. Trimming shortened V by 5 bases and J by 0 bases, and 10 bases separated the two germline ends. From germline, CDR1 is SEHNR and CDR2 FQNEAQ (reference sequence).

CDR3 loop: CSVRVTSTIVSRSYEQYF. CDR3 coding DNA: TGCAGCGTTCGGGTGACTAGCACAATAGTTAGTCGCTCCTACGAGCAGTACTTC. The V gene is TRBV29-1, the J gene TRBJ2-7; 7 nucleotides match TRBD2. The V and J ends lost 5 bases and 0 bases, in that order; junction bases with no gene match: 19. Germline CDR1 reads SQVTM; CDR2 reads ANQGSEA. The CDR3 contains 18 residues.